The text below deals with one T cell receptor beta chain. Its antigen is not identified. Germline CDR1 reads SGHNT; CDR2 reads YYREEE (reference sequence). The CDR3 contains 15 residues. The ends lost 2 bases at V and 10 bases at J; junction bases unmatched: 6. This entry comes from a study of cytomegalovirus exposure and HLA in healthy donors. Here immunoSEQ multiplex PCR was the method, and the copy in TCRdb shows in-frame clones only, minus some. Here the sample spans about 120,000 clones, around 87% being singletons. Study-level results: Most TCR sequences showed up rarely, but some public TCRs showed up in many donors.

Sequences were obtained from PBMCs. The clonotype comes from a woman between 18 and 29 years old in good health and CMV-seropositive. The rearrangement uses TRBV5-4 and TRBJ2-1, with 13 positions matching TRBD2. The CDR3 loop reads CASSFGLAGVGEQFF. CDR3 coding DNA: TGTGCCAGCAGCTTCGGACTAGCGGGAGTGGGGGAGCAGTTCTTC. Looking up the rest from reference TRBV5-4 and TRBJ2-1 gives the full variable domain: ETGVTQSPTHLIKTRGQQVTLRCSSQSGHNTVSWYQQALGQGPQFIFQYYREEENGRGNFPPRFSGLQFPNYSSELNVNALELDDSALYLCASSFGLAGVGEQFFGPGTRLTVL.